These 4 T cell receptor beta chains were all obtained from the same sample, sequenced in a study of blood T cell repertoires in COVID-19. The data were produced by immunoSEQ multiplex PCR, yet TCRdb's version contains in-frame clones alone and is incomplete. The repertoire holds more than 250,000 clones, with approximately 88% as singletons. Sequenced: peripheral blood. The receptors here all came from a human donor in a cohort sampled during active COVID-19.

The chain joins TRBV5-4 to TRBJ2-3, with 9 bases lining up with TRBD2. This CDR3 contains 15 residues. The V gene's germline CDR1 is SGHNT and CDR2 YYREEE (reference sequence). Trimming took 1 base from V and 4 from J; bases not matched to a gene: 4. The CDR3 region is CASSLIAGAADTQYF. The DNA for the CDR3 is TGTGCCAGCAGCTTGATAGCGGGAGCGGCAGATACGCAGTATTTT. Combining the CDR3 with reference TRBV5-4 and TRBJ2-3 gives the whole variable domain ETGVTQSPTHLIKTRGQQVTLRCSSQSGHNTVSWYQQALGQGPQFIFQYYREEENGRGNFPPRFSGLQFPNYSSELNVNALELDDSALYLCASSLIAGAADTQYFGPGTRLTVL.

The CDR3 loop reads CSVEVSSGYEQYF. CDR3 DNA: TGCAGCGTTGAAGTGTCTAGCGGCTACGAGCAGTACTTC. The rearrangement uses TRBV29-1 and TRBJ2-7; 7 positions match TRBD2. The junction had 3 bases not matched to a gene; V was cut back by 1 base and J by 3 bases. This CDR3 is built from 13 residues. Germline CDR1 SQVTM, CDR2 ANQGSEA.

In its sample, this clone was seen a few times. The same CDR3 is also encoded by other DNA sequences in this sample. The chain is built from TRBV5-4 and TRBJ2-7, with D perhaps TRBD1 (6 bases). V lost 2 bases to trimming and J lost 4 bases, with 7 bases between them. Germline V gene sequence: CDR1 SGHNT, CDR2 YYREEE (reference sequence). This CDR3 region has 12 residues. CDR3 nucleotides: TGTGCCAGCAGCTTAGGGGGTTACGAGCAGTACTTC. Translating gives CASSLGGYEQYF.

This rearrangement joins TRBV27 to TRBJ1-1, with no clear D. With 7 bases removed from V and 5 bases from J, the gap between germline ends came to 14 bases. The CDR3 runs to 13 residues. The V gene's germline CDR1 is MNHEY and CDR2 SMNVEV (reference sequence). The CDR3 DNA reads as TGTGCCAGCATGCCACTTCGGCGGACTGAAGCTTTCTTT. It yields the protein CASMPLRRTEAFF.